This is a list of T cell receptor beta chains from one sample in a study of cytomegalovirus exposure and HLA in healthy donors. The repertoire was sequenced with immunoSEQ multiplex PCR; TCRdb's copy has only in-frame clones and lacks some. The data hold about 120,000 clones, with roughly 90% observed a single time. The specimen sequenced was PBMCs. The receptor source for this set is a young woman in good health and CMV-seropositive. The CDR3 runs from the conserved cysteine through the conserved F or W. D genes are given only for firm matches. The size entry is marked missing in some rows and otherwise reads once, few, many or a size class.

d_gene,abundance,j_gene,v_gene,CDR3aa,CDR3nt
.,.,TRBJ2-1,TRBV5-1,CASSWATDEQFF,TGCGCCAGCAGCTGGGCTACGGATGAGCAGTTCTTC
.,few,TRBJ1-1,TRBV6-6,CASSYSRSTEAFF,TGTGCCAGCAGTTACTCGAGATCCACTGAAGCTTTCTTT
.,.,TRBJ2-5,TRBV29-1,CSVTDSPQETQYF,TGCAGCGTTACGGACAGTCCGCAAGAGACCCAGTACTTC
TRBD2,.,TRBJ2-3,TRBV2,CASTQTSGGASDTQYF,TGTGCCAGCACCCAGACTAGCGGGGGGGCCTCAGATACGCAGTATTTT
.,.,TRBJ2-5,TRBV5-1,CASSLDTGWRETQYF,TGCGCCAGCAGCTTGGATACAGGGTGGCGAGAGACCCAGTACTTC
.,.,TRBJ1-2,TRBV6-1,CASTQRERDGYTF,TGTGCCAGCACTCAAAGGGAGAGAGATGGCTACACCTTC
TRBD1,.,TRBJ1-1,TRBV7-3,CASSPYHQTGSETEAFF,TGTGCCAGCAGCCCCTACCATCAGACAGGGTCGGAAACTGAAGCTTTCTTT
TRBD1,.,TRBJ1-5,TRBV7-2,CASSPRTGGNQPQHF,TGTGCCAGCAGCCCAAGGACAGGAGGCAATCAGCCCCAGCATTTT
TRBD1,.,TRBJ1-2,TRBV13,CASSSRDRASNYGYTF,TGTGCCAGCAGCTCCCGGGACAGGGCATCGAACTATGGCTACACCTTC
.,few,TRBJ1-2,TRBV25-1,CASSLQVDYGYTF,TGTGCCAGCAGTTTACAGGTGGACTATGGCTACACCTTC
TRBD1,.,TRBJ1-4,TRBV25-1,CASSELRGPRKLFF,TGTGCCAGCAGTGAATTGAGGGGGCCTCGAAAACTGTTTTTT
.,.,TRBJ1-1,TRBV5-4,CASSSQGQRFNEAFF,TGTGCCAGCAGCTCACAGGGACAAAGGTTTAATGAAGCTTTCTTT
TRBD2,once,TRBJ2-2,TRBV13,CASSLRTSDTGELFF,TGTGCCAGCAGCCTTCGGACTAGCGACACCGGGGAGCTGTTTTTT
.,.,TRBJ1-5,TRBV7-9,CASSLGHSNQPQHF,TGTGCCAGCAGTCTCGGACATTCCAATCAGCCCCAGCATTTT
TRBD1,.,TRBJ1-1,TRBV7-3,CASSATGVTEAFF,TGTGCCAGCAGCGCCACAGGGGTCACTGAAGCTTTCTTT
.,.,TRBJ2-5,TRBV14,CASGRVSQETQYF,TGTGCCAGCGGCAGGGTGTCCCAAGAGACCCAGTACTTC
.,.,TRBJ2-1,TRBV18,CASSPGYSYNEQFF,TGTGCCAGCTCACCGGGCTACTCCTACAATGAGCAGTTCTTC
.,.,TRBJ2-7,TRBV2,CASSERGYEQYF,TGTGCCAGCAGTGAAAGGGGTTACGAGCAGTACTTC
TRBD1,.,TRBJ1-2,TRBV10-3,CAIGTVNNRGYTF,TGTGCCATCGGGACAGTTAATAATCGTGGCTACACCTTC
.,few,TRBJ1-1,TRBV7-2,CANQGNMNTEAFF,TGTGCCAACCAGGGCAACATGAACACTGAAGCTTTCTTT
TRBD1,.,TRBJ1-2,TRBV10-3,CAISDFDRVYDGYTF,TGTGCCATCAGTGATTTCGACAGGGTGTATGATGGCTACACCTTC
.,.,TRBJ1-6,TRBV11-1,CASSSQRTANSPLHF,TGTGCCAGCAGCTCCCAACGGACAGCTAATTCACCCCTCCACTTT
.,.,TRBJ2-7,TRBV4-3,CASSQDRGGGYEQYF,TGCGCCAGCAGCCAAGATAGGGGGGGCGGCTACGAGCAGTACTTC
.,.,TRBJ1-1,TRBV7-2,CASSLELNTEAFF,TGTGCCAGCAGCTTAGAGCTGAACACTGAAGCTTTCTTT
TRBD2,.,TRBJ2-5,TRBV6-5,CASSTSGRAGTQYF,TGTGCCAGCAGCACTAGCGGGAGGGCTGGGACCCAGTACTTC
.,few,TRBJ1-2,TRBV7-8,CASSSQVTYGYTF,TGTGCCAGCAGCTCACAGGTGACCTATGGCTACACCTTC
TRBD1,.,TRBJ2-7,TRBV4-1,CASSGGPGQNYEQYF,TGCGCCAGCAGCGGAGGACCGGGACAGAACTACGAGCAGTACTTC